The subject of this entry is one T cell receptor (beta chain). Its target antigen remains unknown. There are no base qualities to consult, and no much larger clone falls within one base. This record comes from a study of blood T cell repertoires in COVID-19 (dated by TCRdb to between 2020 and 2021). For the study in its entirety: Samples covering the acute and convalescent phases of COVID-19 were provided by collaborators in the United States, Italy and Spain. Deeply sampled blood TCRbeta repertoires from subjects exposed to, actively infected with, or recovered from COVID-19 were included in the dataset. Where available, HLA class I and class II types were taken from metadata supplied by the sample provider and were not determined by assay-based typing. The repertoires were released in a freely available public database meant as a resource for research on the immune response to SARS-CoV-2. The prospective study material was composed of cDNA or gDNA derived from T cells, B-cell-depleted T cells, or PBMCs. Nearly every sample came with metadata listing a de-identified subject ID, COVID-19 status, age in years and sex. Samples came from the ongoing ImmuneRACE study (first 160 participants) plus 1,254 subjects from 6 global collaborators.

Points the paper makes about the study in general: The quantity of clinical and demographic metadata differed by source and by participant and was supplied without curation.

TCRbeta CDR3 regions were amplified from genomic DNA by means of the immunoSEQ Assay, a bias-controlled multiplex PCR. The authors processed their data as follows. Nucleated cell counts per sample were estimated from amplification of reference gene primers within the assay. To quantify the absolute abundance of each unique TCRbeta CDR3 rearrangement, sequence reads were collapsed and filtered. For each sample, productive Simpson clonality was calculated as the square root of Simpson's diversity index across productive rearrangements. TCRdb holds this immuneACCESS table with in-frame rearrangements only. Some clones are missing; in checked studies, unresolved V genes explain under half, and the rest has no known cause. V, J and clone size reflect that table, while D and trimming were determined from the DNA. In this sample the table shows roughly 86,000 clones, around 84% of which occur a single time. The top ten clones comprise 4.5% to 5.5% of the sample.

Each collaborating institution followed its own protocols to collect whole blood in K2EDTA tubes. Collaborator samples were shipped for TCRbeta analysis as frozen whole blood, isolated PBMCs, or DNA extracted from either sample type. The germline V end is reduced by 4 bases and the J end by 1 base; junction bases left unmatched: 7. As encoded in the germline V gene (reference sequence), CDR1 is MNHNY while CDR2 is SVGAGI. The CDR3 starts with the cysteine, ends with the phenylalanine, and has 16 residues. The only DNA kept is the CDR3, 48 bases in frame from the first base. Recombination joined TRBV6-6 with TRBJ2-1, with 7 bases aligning to TRBD2. The clonotype originates from a man aged 35-49 years with acute or convalescent COVID-19. The sample consisted of peripheral blood. The nucleotide sequence reads TGTGCCAGCAGTTCCCTACCGGGAGGATCCTACAATGAGCAGTTCTTC. The translation is CASSSLPGGSYNEQFF.